This T cell receptor beta chain was sequenced in a study of blood T cell repertoires in COVID-19. V dropped 0 bases and J dropped 0 bases, with 10 bases sitting between them. Germline CDR1 and CDR2: SGDLS and YYNGEE. The CDR3 is made up of 17 amino acids. The repertoire was sequenced with immunoSEQ multiplex PCR; TCRdb's copy has only in-frame clones and lacks some. The table lists 150,000 or so clones, 80% of them singletons. The receptor comes from a man aged 35-49 years who had recovered from COVID-19. Specimen: PBMCs or T cells enriched from blood (not recorded which). The chain employs TRBV9 and TRBJ2-6; D gene unclear. The CDR3 sequence is CASSVDLGDSGANVLTF. The CDR3 DNA reads TGTGCCAGCAGCGTAGATCTAGGCGACTCTGGGGCCAACGTCCTGACTTTC.